One sample yielded the 8 T cell receptor beta chains listed below, sequenced in a study of glioma-infiltrating T cells after dendritic cell vaccination. The assay was immunoSEQ multiplex PCR, and TCRdb's table has in-frame clones only and misses some. The sample consists of more than 30,000 clones, 85% to 95% of them appearing once. Sample: blood, taken before dendritic cell vaccination. The origin of the receptors is a human donor with glioblastoma.

J is TRBJ1-4 and V is TRBV18, with D possibly being TRBD1 (5 bases). The germline V gene has CDR1 KGHSH and CDR2 LQKENI. Trimming stripped 3 bases from V and 0 bases from J, with 11 bases between. This CDR3 has 16 amino acids. This CDR3 reads CASSPGQGATNEKLFF. CDR3 nucleotides: TGTGCCAGCTCACCCGGGCAGGGTGCAACTAATGAAAAACTGTTTTTT.

The chain joins TRBV5-5 to TRBJ2-1; the D is unclear. V lost 1 base and J lost 2, with 13 bases in between. Germline V gene data show CDR1 as SGHKS and CDR2 as YYEKEE (reference sequence). This CDR3 is 16 amino acids long. CDR3 protein: CASSLKRDTTYNEQFF. In nucleotides, the CDR3 is TGTGCCAGCAGCTTGAAACGAGACACCACCTACAATGAGCAGTTCTTC.

The CDR3 region is CASSPRADEQYF. The CDR3 DNA sequence: TGTGCCAGCTCACCACGGGCCGACGAGCAGTACTTC. The chain uses TRBV18 and TRBJ2-7; D unresolved. The ends were cut back, 1 base at V and 5 bases at J, with 6 bases in the middle. Germline CDR1 KGHSH, CDR2 LQKENI. The CDR3 runs 12 residues.

This chain links TRBV15 with TRBJ2-3; TRBD1 aligns across 9 bases. The germline CDR1 and CDR2 sequences are LNHNV and YYDKDF (reference sequence). The CDR3 length is 14 residues. V lost 5 bases to trimming and J lost 4 bases; unmatched junction nucleotides: 4. The CDR3 DNA is TGTGCCACCAGCTTACAGGGGGCCCCAGATACGCAGTATTTT. Amino acid sequence: CATSLQGAPDTQYF. Full variable domain (outside the CDR3, taken from reference TRBV15 and TRBJ2-3): DAMVIQNPRYQVTQFGKPVTLSCSQTLNHNVMYWYQQKSSQAPKLLFHYYDKDFNNEADTPDNFQSRRPNTSFCFLDIRSPGLGDTAMYLCATSLQGAPDTQYFGPGTRLTVL.

This chain joins TRBV6-1 and TRBJ2-1, with 12 positions matching TRBD2. CDR3 length: 15 residues. CDR1 is MNHNS, CDR2 SASEGT, per germline. J was trimmed by 3 bases and V by 6 bases; bases with no gene match: 3. In DNA form, the CDR3 reads TGTGCCAGCAGCCAACTAGCGGGGGGCTACAATGAGCAGTTCTTC. Translation gives CASSQLAGGYNEQFF.

This CDR3 reads CASSLLSLRTSGAQTQYF. In DNA form, the CDR3 reads TGTGCCAGCAGCTTACTTTCCCTCAGGACTAGCGGGGCTCAGACCCAGTACTTC. The chain recombines TRBV11-1 with TRBJ2-5; TRBD2 matches at 12 bases. After removal of 2 bases from V and 6 bases from J, the junction contained 13 bases not matched to a gene. Per the germline V gene, CDR1 is SGHAT and CDR2 is FQDESV (reference sequence). The CDR3 runs to 18 residues.

V usage is TRBV29-1 and J usage is TRBJ1-1; D uncertain. V lost 3 bases, J lost 1 base, and 12 bases lay in between. The CDR3 consists of 14 residues. Germline-derived CDR1 and CDR2 are SQVTM and ANQGSEA. The DNA of the CDR3 is TGCAGCGTTGATTTGTATGGGAGGAACACTGAAGCTTTCTTT. Encoded protein: CSVDLYGRNTEAFF.

The V gene is TRBV5-6, the J gene TRBJ2-7; 9 positions agree with TRBD1. The CDR3 length is 14 residues. Germline V gene data show CDR1 as SGHDT and CDR2 as YYEEEE. Losses at the gene ends were 2 bases for V and 3 bases for J; bases not matched to a gene: 3. The chain's CDR3 is CASSLGDRDYEQYF. In nucleotides, the CDR3 is TGTGCCAGCAGCTTAGGGGACAGGGACTACGAGCAGTACTTC.